These 17 T cell receptor beta chains came from one sample sequenced in a study of shared clonotypes between healthy human individuals. TCRdb's table, derived via immunoSEQ multiplex PCR, lists solely in-frame clones and lacks some. The table records roughly 1 million clones, about 77% of them present only once. Sequencing was carried out using memory CD4+ T cells sorted from blood. Specified subset: CD45RA-negative fraction. The receptors derive from a man between 18 and 29 years old in good health.

The chain couples TRBV18 to TRBJ2-7; 9 bases are a match to TRBD2. CDR3 length: 12 residues. CDR1 KGHSH and CDR2 LQKENI come from the germline V gene. V gave up 8 bases and J gave up 2 bases; unmatched junction bases: 1. CDR3 bases: TGTGCCAGCCGCGGGAGGGCCTACGAGCAGTACTTC. It codes for CASRGRAYEQYF.

The rearrangement uses TRBV14 and TRBJ2-3; D may match TRBD1 or TRBD2 (5 bases each). Germline lookup yields CDR1 SGHDN and CDR2 FVKESK. V lost 2 bases and J 6 bases, leaving 18 bases between the germline ends. This CDR3 has 16 residues. The CDR3 DNA sequence: TGTGCCAGCAGCCAACTTACCCCCGGGGCCGGGGATACGCAGTATTTT. It translates to CASSQLTPGAGDTQYF.

This clone was observed a handful of times. The chain has TRBV5-4 and TRBJ2-4; possibly TRBD2 for D (5 bases). The CDR3 extends over 13 amino acids. In germline, CDR1 is SGHNT, CDR2 YYREEE (reference sequence). The germline V and J ends were trimmed by 0 bases and 9 bases, with 10 bases remaining between them. Here the CDR3 reads CASSLGGIGIQYF. The CDR3 nucleotides read TGTGCCAGCAGCTTGGGAGGGATCGGCATTCAGTACTTC.

As regards this clone: This specimen includes other DNA sequences encoding the same CDR3. This sequence joins TRBV7-2 and TRBJ2-3; 7 bases are shared with TRBD2. CDR1 is SGHTA, CDR2 FQGNSA, per germline. The CDR3 extends over 15 amino acids. V shed 3 bases and J 2 bases; nucleotides not matched to a gene: 5. For the CDR3, the DNA is TGTGCCAGCAGCTTTTGGCGGGGGTACACAGATACGCAGTATTTT. Protein product: CASSFWRGYTDTQYF.

This clone was seen only a few times. The V gene is TRBV6-1, the J gene TRBJ2-1, with 8 bases that match TRBD1. CDR3 size: 15 residues. Losses at the gene ends were 3 bases for V and 4 bases for J; bases not matched to a gene: 5. Germline V lookup: CDR1 MNHNS, CDR2 SASEGT. CDR3 sequence (DNA): TGTGCCAGCAGTGACCAGGGGACAGGTTACAATGAGCAGTTCTTC. Translated, it gives CASSDQGTGYNEQFF.

This chain links TRBV5-6 with TRBJ2-5; 8 bases fit TRBD1. V was pared by 4 bases and J by 5 bases, with 13 bases of the junction left unmatched. This CDR3 is built from 16 residues. CDR1 is SGHDT and CDR2 is YYEEEE in the germline V gene. The CDR3 bases are TGTGCCAGCAGCCGGGAAGGGACAGGAAAAAGGGAGACCCAGTACTTC. Protein product: CASSREGTGKRETQYF.

This rearrangement joins TRBV5-1 to TRBJ2-7; D is perhaps TRBD2 (6 bases). Per germline, CDR1 SGHRS and CDR2 YFSETQ. The CDR3 is made up of 14 amino acids. Deletions cut 4 bases from V and 3 bases from J, with 14 bases between. The CDR3 sequence: CASSPRDFGYEQYF. For the CDR3, the DNA is TGCGCCAGCAGCCCCCGGGACTTCGGCTACGAGCAGTACTTC.

The chain employs TRBV19 and TRBJ1-5; maybe TRBD1 (5 bases). Trimming took 1 base from V and 3 from J, leaving 10 bases between them. Germline V gene sequence: CDR1 LNHDA, CDR2 SQIVND (reference sequence). The CDR3 loop spans 15 amino acids. CDR3 region: CASSIVAGPNQPQHF. CDR3 in DNA: TGTGCCAGTAGTATAGTGGCGGGGCCCAATCAGCCCCAGCATTTT.

CDR3 coding DNA: TGTGCCAGTAGTACAGGAGACTATCAGCCCCAGCATTTT. It specifies CASSTGDYQPQHF. The rearrangement joins TRBV19 to TRBJ1-5; no firm D call. The CDR3 runs 13 residues. V was trimmed by 4 bases and J by 5 bases, leaving 9 bases between them. CDR1 and CDR2 (germline): LNHDA, SQIVND (reference sequence).

This clone has a single count. This chain uses TRBV2 with TRBJ1-6; D is perhaps TRBD1 (5 bases). CDR3 length: 13 amino acids. Germline-derived CDR1 and CDR2 are SNHLY and FYNNEI. V was cut by 7 bases and J by 9 bases, with 13 bases left in between. CDR3 protein: CASNQDSISPLHF. DNA of the CDR3: TGTGCCAGCAACCAAGACAGTATTTCACCCCTCCACTTT.

The V gene is TRBV6-6, the J gene TRBJ1-1, with 7 bases that match TRBD1. CDR3 length equals 14 residues. Germline V lookup: CDR1 MNHNY, CDR2 SVGAGI (reference sequence). Unmatched junction bases numbered 7, after V lost 5 bases and J lost 4 bases. DNA of the CDR3: TGTGCCAGCAGTACACAGGGGTCGGTCACTGAAGCTTTCTTT. The encoded protein is CASSTQGSVTEAFF.

In this sample, this clone turned up once. The rearrangement links TRBV11-2 to TRBJ2-7; D gene ambiguous. Germline V CDR1 and CDR2: SGHAT, FQNNGV. The length of the CDR3 is 13 residues. The ends were cut back, 1 base at V and 6 bases at J, with 10 bases in the middle. CDR3 DNA sequence: TGTGCCAGCAGCTTAGTGGGTCGCGGCGAGCAGTACTTC. This codes for CASSLVGRGEQYF.

The rearrangement joins TRBV9 to TRBJ2-4; D gene unclear. V was pared by 4 bases and J by 3 bases, with 11 bases between. The CDR3 contains 14 residues. Germline V gene lookup returns CDR1 SGDLS and CDR2 YYNGEE. This CDR3 is CASSLGPSKNIQYF. CDR3 DNA: TGTGCCAGCAGCCTGGGTCCTAGCAAAAACATTCAGTACTTC. The whole variable domain, remainder taken from reference TRBV9 and TRBJ2-4, is DSGVTQTPKHLITATGQRVTLRCSPRSGDLSVYWYQQSLDQGLQFLIQYYNGEERAKGNILERFSAQQFPDLHSELNLSSLELGDSALYFCASSLGPSKNIQYFGAGTRLSVL.

As to this clone: This same CDR3 is encoded by further DNA sequences in the sample. The rearrangement joins TRBV5-1 to TRBJ2-3; D call uncertain. This CDR3 contains 15 residues. Germline CDR1 SGHRS, CDR2 YFSETQ. V was pared by 0 bases and J by 1 base, with 9 bases between. The DNA for the CDR3 is TGCGCCAGCAGCTTGGACGGCGGACGCACAGATACGCAGTATTTT. It encodes CASSLDGGRTDTQYF.

DNA of the CDR3: TGCGCCAGCATCTCGGAAGCCAATGGCTACACCTTC. This gives the protein CASISEANGYTF. This rearrangement joins TRBV5-1 to TRBJ1-2; D remains ambiguous. The V gene's germline CDR1 is SGHRS and CDR2 YFSETQ. The CDR3 is 12 residues long. V lost 6 bases to trimming and J lost 6 bases, with 12 bases between them.

The chain joins TRBV6-1 to TRBJ2-2, with TRBD1 as a possible D gene (6 bases). Trimming took off 5 bases at V and 2 bases at J, with 12 bases between the two ends. Germline V CDR1 and CDR2: MNHNS, SASEGT. This CDR3 comprises 15 residues. CDR3 DNA sequence: TGTGCCAGCAGTCGAGCGACAGGAAACACCGGGGAGCTGTTTTTT. Translated, it gives CASSRATGNTGELFF.

The chain couples TRBV30 to TRBJ1-1, with 7 nucleotides matching TRBD1. CDR3 length equals 13 residues. CDR1 is GTSNPN and CDR2 is SVGIG in the germline V gene (reference sequence). Losses at the gene ends were 3 bases for V and 7 bases for J; bases not matched to a gene: 8. The CDR3: CAWRVDRDGEAFF. CDR3 nucleotides: TGTGCCTGGAGGGTTGACAGGGATGGTGAAGCTTTCTTT.